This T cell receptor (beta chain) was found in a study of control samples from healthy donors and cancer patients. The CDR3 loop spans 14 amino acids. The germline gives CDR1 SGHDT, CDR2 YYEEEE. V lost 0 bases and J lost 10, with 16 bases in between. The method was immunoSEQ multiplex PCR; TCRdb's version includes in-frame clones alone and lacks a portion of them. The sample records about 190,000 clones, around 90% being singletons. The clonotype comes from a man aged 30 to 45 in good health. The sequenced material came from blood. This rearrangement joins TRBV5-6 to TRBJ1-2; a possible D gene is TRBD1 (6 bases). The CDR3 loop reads CASSLDRASFVYTF. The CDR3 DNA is TGTGCCAGCAGCTTGGACAGGGCTTCATTTGTCTACACCTTC.